This T cell receptor (beta chain) is from a study of blood T cell repertoires in COVID-19. Study summary: COVID-19 samples, acute and convalescent, were from the United States, Italy and Spain.

The CDR3 is 14 amino acids. The junction had 8 bases not matched to a gene; V was cut back by 3 bases and J by 11 bases. The germline CDR1 and CDR2 sequences are MGHRA and YSYEKL. The table came from immunoSEQ multiplex PCR; TCRdb's copy has only in-frame clones and leaves some out. The table lists more than 250,000 clones, approximately 82% of them singletons. J is TRBJ1-1 and V is TRBV4-1; the match to TRBD1 covers 11 bases. The sequence was collected from a woman between 45 and 65 years old with acute or convalescent COVID-19. Sequencing input: peripheral blood. The CDR3 loop is CASSQTDRGRLAFF. As DNA, the CDR3 is TGCGCCAGCAGCCAGACGGACAGGGGGCGGTTGGCTTTCTTT.